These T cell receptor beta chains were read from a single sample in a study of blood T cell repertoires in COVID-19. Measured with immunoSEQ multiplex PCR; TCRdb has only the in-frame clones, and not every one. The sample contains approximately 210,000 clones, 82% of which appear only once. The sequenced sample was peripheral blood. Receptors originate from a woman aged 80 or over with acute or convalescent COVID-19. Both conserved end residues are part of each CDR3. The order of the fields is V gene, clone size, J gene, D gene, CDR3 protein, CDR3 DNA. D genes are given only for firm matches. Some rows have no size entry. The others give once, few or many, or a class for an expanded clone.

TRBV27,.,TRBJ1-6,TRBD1,CATTTGGSYNSPLHF,TGTGCCACCACAACAGGGGGCTCCTATAATTCACCCCTCCACTTT
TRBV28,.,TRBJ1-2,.,CASRTGDTGYTF,TGTGCCAGCAGAACAGGTGACACTGGCTACACCTTC
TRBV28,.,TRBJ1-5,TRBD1,CASRIRAGTGVQHF,TGTGCCAGCAGAATAAGAGCCGGGACAGGGGTCCAGCATTTT
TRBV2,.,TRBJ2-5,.,CASSGGRTETQYF,TGTGCCAGCAGTGGAGGCCGAACAGAGACCCAGTACTTC
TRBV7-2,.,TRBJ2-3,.,CASSSRRSFPDTQYF,TGTGCCAGCAGCTCCAGACGGAGCTTCCCAGATACGCAGTATTTT
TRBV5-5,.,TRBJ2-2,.,CASSLGLATWTGELFF,TGTGCCAGCAGCTTGGGGCTAGCCACTTGGACCGGGGAGCTGTTTTTT
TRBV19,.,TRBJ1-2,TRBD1,CASSSRATGNYGYTF,TGTGCCAGTAGTTCTCGGGCGACAGGGAACTATGGCTACACCTTC
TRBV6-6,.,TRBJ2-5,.,CASSYSASWETQYF,TGTGCCAGCAGTTACTCGGCTAGCTGGGAGACCCAGTACTTC
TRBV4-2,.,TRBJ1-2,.,CASTLSDRSNYGYTF,TGTGCCAGCACCCTTAGTGACAGATCTAACTATGGCTACACCTTC
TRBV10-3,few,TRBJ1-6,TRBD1,CAISESTGGGSPLHF,TGTGCCATCAGTGAATCGACAGGGGGGGGATCACCCCTCCACTTT
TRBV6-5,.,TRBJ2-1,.,CASIGHFEQFF,TGTGCCAGCATTGGACACTTTGAGCAGTTCTTC
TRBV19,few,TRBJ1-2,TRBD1,CASSSSGTVSIYGYTF,TGTGCCAGTAGCTCATCCGGGACAGTCTCTATCTATGGCTACACCTTC
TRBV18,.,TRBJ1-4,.,CASSRGGANEKLFF,TGTGCCAGCTCACGTGGGGGGGCGAATGAAAAACTGTTTTTT
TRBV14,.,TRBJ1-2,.,CASSQETRYGYTF,TGTGCCAGCAGCCAAGAAACTCGCTATGGCTACACCTTC
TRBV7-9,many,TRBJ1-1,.,CASTPGGGKEAFF,TGTGCCAGCACGCCCGGGGGGGGCAAAGAAGCTTTCTTT
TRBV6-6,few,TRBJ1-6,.,CASRIGDSPLHF,TGTGCCAGCAGAATCGGGGATTCACCCCTCCACTTT